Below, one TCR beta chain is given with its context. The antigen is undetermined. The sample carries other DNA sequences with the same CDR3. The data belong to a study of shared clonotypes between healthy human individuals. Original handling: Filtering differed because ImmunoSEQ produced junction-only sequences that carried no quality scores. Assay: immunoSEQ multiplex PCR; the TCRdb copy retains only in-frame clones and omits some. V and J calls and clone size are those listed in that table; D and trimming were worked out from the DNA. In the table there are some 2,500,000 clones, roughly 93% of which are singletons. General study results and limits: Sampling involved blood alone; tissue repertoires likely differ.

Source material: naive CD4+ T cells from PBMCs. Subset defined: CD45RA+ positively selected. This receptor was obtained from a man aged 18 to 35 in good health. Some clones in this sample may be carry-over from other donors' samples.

CDR3 DNA sequence: TGCGCCAGCAGCTTGGCTGGGTGGGAGACCCAGTACTTC. Translated: CASSLAGWETQYF. This sequence joins TRBV5-1 and TRBJ2-5; D gene ambiguous. Trimming pared 0 bases from V and 5 bases from J, leaving 8 bases between. The CDR3 runs to 13 residues. Germline lookup yields CDR1 SGHRS and CDR2 YFSETQ.